This T cell receptor (beta chain) originates from a study of blood T cell repertoires in COVID-19. Study as a whole: Samples taken during acute and convalescent COVID-19 were collected in the United States, Italy and Spain. The analysed material was cDNA or gDNA that came from T cells, B-cell-depleted T cells, or PBMCs.

In the authors' workflow: The assay estimated nucleated cells by amplifying reference gene primers. TCRdb's copy holds only in-frame clones and misses some; the assay was immunoSEQ multiplex PCR. V and J calls and clone size are as listed in that table; D and trimming were resolved from the DNA. This table holds approximately 75,000 clones, approximately 90% found once. There are 15 residues in the CDR3. Germline CDR1 reads MNHEY; CDR2 reads SVGAGI. The V end lost 5 bases, the J end lost 4 bases, and 17 bases lay between the germline ends. Sequenced material: peripheral blood. This receptor was obtained from a man aged 55 to 70 with acute or convalescent COVID-19. V gene TRBV6-5 combines with J gene TRBJ1-1, with D maybe TRBD1 (6 bases). DNA of the CDR3: TGTGCCAGCAGTACGAACGACAGGATGGGCACTGAAGCTTTCTTT. Translation gives CASSTNDRMGTEAFF.